This T cell receptor (beta chain) was identified during a study of blood T cell repertoires in COVID-19. Study-level background: PBMCs, B-cell-depleted T cells, or T cells provided the cDNA or gDNA that made up the material.

Some clones are missing from TCRdb's copy, which holds only in-frame ones; the method was immunoSEQ multiplex PCR. The data show about 130,000 clones, approximately 86% seen once. Seattle-derived patients entered the study during active infection and were followed longitudinally. Trimming removed 3 bases from V and 4 bases from J; junction bases left unmatched: 8. Germline CDR1 SGHTA, CDR2 FQGNSA. The CDR3 length is 15 residues. This clonotype was sampled from a woman between 65 and 79 years old with COVID-19, enrolled during active disease. This chain uses TRBV7-2 with TRBJ1-2; 7 bases map to TRBD1. Sequencing was carried out using peripheral blood. CDR3 DNA sequence: TGTGCCAGCAGCTTCGGGCAGGGGGTTGGCTATGGCTACACCTTC. This encodes CASSFGQGVGYGYTF.